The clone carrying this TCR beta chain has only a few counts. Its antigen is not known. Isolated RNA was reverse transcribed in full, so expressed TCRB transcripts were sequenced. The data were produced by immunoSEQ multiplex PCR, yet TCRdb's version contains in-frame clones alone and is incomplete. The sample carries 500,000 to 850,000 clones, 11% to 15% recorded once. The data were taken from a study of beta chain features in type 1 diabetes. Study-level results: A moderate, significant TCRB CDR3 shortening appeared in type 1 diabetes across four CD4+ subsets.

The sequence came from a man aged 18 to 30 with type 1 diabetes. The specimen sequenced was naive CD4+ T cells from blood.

The CDR3 DNA is TGTGCCAGCAGTGAACGAGGCCCGTACTCCTACAATGAGCAGTTCTTC. Its translation: CASSERGPYSYNEQFF. The V gene is TRBV25-1, the J gene TRBJ2-1; D is unresolved. The V gene's germline CDR1 is MGHDK and CDR2 SYGVNS. CDR3 length: 16 residues. Deletions cut 2 bases from V and 0 bases from J, with 11 bases between.